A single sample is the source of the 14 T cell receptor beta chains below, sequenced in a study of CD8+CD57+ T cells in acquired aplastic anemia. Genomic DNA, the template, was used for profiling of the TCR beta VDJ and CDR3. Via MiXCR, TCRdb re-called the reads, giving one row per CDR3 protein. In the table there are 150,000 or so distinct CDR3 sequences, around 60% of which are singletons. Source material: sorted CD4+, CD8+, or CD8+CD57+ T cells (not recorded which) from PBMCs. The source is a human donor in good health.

CDR3 nucleotide sequence: TGTGCCAGCAGCTTAGGAACTAGCGGTGCGACCCAGTACTTC. This translates into CASSLGTSGATQYF. J is TRBJ2-5 and V is TRBV7-7; 8 bases are a match to TRBD2. Looked up from germline, CDR1 is SSHAT and CDR2 is FNYEAQ (reference sequence). V was clipped by 1 base and J by 7 bases; unmatched bases: 5. CDR3 length equals 14 residues.

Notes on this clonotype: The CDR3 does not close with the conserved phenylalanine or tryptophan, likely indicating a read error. In DNA, the CDR3 is TGTGCCACCAGCAGAGATCGGGGGGGATGGAGGGATACGCAGTATTCT. Protein sequence: CATSRDRGGWRDTQYS. The chain couples TRBV15 to TRBJ2-3; 8 nucleotides align to TRBD2. This CDR3 is built from 16 residues. V lost 0 bases to trimming and J lost 6 bases; unmatched junction nucleotides: 8. Germline assignment: CDR1 LNHNV and CDR2 YYDKDF (reference sequence).

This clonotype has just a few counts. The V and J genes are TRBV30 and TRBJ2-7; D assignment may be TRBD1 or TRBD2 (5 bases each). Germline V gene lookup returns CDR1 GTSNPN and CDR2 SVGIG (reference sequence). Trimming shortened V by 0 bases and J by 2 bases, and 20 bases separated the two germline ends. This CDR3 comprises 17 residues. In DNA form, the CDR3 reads TGTGCCTGGAGTGTATTAGGGGTCGGGACGGTGCCCTACGAGCAGTACTTC. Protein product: CAWSVLGVGTVPYEQYF.

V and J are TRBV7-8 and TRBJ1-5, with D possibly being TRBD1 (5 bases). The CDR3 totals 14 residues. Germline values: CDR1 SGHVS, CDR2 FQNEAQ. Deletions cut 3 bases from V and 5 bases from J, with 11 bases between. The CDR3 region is CASSFAGPDQPQHF. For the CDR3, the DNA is TGTGCCAGCAGCTTCGCGGGGCCCGATCAGCCCCAGCATTTT. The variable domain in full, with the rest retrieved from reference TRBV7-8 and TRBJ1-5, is GAGVSQSPRYKVAKRGQDVALRCDPISGHVSLFWYQQALGQGPEFLTYFQNEAQLDKSGLPSDRFFAERPEGSVSTLKIQRTQQEDSAVYLCASSFAGPDQPQHFGDGTRLSIL.

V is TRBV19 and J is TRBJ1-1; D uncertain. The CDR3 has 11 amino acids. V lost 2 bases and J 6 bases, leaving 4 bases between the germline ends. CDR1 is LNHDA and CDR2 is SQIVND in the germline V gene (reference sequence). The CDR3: CASSIKAEAFF. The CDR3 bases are TGTGCCAGTAGTATAAAGGCTGAAGCTTTCTTT.

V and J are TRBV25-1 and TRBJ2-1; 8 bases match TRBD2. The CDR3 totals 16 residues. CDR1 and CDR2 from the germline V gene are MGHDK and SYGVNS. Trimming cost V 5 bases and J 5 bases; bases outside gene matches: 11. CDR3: CASSPDRSGADNEQFF. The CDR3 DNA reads TGTGCCAGCAGTCCCGATCGTAGCGGGGCTGACAATGAGCAGTTCTTC.

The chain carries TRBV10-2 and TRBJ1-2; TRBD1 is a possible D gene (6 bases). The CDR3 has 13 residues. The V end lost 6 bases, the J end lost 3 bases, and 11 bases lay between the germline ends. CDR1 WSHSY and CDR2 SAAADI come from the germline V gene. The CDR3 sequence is CASRDDRYYGYTF. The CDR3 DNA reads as TGCGCCAGCAGGGACGACAGGTACTATGGCTACACCTTC.

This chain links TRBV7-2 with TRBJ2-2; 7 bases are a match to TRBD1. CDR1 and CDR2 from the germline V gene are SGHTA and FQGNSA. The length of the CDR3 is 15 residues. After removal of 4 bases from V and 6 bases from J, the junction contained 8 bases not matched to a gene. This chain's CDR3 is CASSWGGQVAGELFF. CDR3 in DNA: TGTGCCAGCAGCTGGGGTGGACAGGTCGCCGGGGAGCTGTTTTTT.

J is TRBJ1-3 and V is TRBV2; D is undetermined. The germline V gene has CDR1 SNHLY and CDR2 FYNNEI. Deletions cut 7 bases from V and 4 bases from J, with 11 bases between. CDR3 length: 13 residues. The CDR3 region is CASTTERGNTIYF. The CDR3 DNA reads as TGTGCCAGCACAACAGAGAGAGGAAACACCATATATTTT.

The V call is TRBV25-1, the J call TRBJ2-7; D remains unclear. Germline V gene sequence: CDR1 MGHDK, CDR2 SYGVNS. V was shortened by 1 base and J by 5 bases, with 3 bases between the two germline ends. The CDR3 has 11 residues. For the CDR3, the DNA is TGTGCCAGCAGTGAATTCAACGAGCAGTACTTC. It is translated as CASSEFNEQYF.

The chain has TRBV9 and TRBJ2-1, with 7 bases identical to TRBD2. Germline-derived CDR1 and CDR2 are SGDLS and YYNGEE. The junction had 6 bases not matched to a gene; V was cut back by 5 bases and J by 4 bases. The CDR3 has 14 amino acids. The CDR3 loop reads CASSGLGGYNEQFF. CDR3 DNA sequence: TGTGCCAGCAGTGGACTGGGGGGGTACAATGAGCAGTTCTTC.

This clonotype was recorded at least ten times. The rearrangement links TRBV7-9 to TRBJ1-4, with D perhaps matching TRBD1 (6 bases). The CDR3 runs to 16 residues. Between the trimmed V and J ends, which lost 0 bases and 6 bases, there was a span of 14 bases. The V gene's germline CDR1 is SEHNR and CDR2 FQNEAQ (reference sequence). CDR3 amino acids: CASSLAHGGVDEKLFF. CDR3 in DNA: TGTGCCAGCAGCTTAGCCCACGGGGGCGTAGATGAAAAACTGTTTTTT. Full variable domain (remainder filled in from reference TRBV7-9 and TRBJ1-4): DTGVSQNPRHKITKRGQNVTFRCDPISEHNRLYWYRQTLGQGPEFLTYFQNEAQLEKSRLLSDRFSAERPKGSFSTLEIQRTEQGDSAMYLCASSLAHGGVDEKLFFGSGTQLSVL.

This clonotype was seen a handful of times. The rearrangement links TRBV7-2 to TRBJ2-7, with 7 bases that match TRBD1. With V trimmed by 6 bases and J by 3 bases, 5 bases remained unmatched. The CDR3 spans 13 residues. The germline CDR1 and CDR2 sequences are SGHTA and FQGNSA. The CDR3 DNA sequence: TGTGCCAGCAGTAGTGGGACAGACTACGAGCAGTACTTC. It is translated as CASSSGTDYEQYF.

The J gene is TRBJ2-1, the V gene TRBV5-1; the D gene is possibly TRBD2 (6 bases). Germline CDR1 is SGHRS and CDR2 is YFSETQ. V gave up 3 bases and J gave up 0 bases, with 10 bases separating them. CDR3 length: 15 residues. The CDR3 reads CASSWDSSSYNEQFF. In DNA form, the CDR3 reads TGCGCCAGCAGCTGGGACTCTAGCTCCTACAATGAGCAGTTCTTC.